This TCR beta chain derives from a study of blood T cell repertoires in COVID-19. Across the whole study: Acute and convalescent COVID-19 specimens originated in the United States, Italy and Spain. Nucleic acid was either cDNA or gDNA, and it came from T cells, B-cell-depleted T cells, or PBMCs.

The CDR3 extends over 13 amino acids. Trimming took 3 bases from V and 7 from J, leaving 12 bases between them. CDR1 MNHEY and CDR2 SMNVEV come from the germline V gene (reference sequence). Original processing notes: Amplification from reference gene primers served as the basis for estimated nucleated cell counts. TCRdb keeps only in-frame clones here, not all; method: immunoSEQ multiplex PCR. Clonal size and the V and J genes are those of that table, whereas D and trimming came from the DNA. The profile shows 70,000 to 95,000 clones, over 85% of them singletons. The chain combines TRBV27 with TRBJ1-2; D is unclear. The specimen was peripheral blood. The TCR comes from a man aged 45-65 years with acute or convalescent COVID-19. CDR3 in DNA: TGTGCCAGCAGTTTTTACCCGACGGGTGGCTACACCTTC. Translation gives CASSFYPTGGYTF.